These 17 T cell receptor beta chains were sequenced from one sample in a study of T cell repertoires in ileal Crohn's disease. The protocol was immunoSEQ multiplex PCR, while the TCRdb copy is restricted to in-frame clones and leaves out a portion. Seen here are a few thousand clones, about 70% observed once, and the top ten hold 15% to 25%. Time point of the sample: neoterminal ileum biopsy at postoperative endoscopy, about 6 months after surgery. Source material: ileal tissue. The source is an adult with Crohn's disease.

The chain employs TRBV4-1 and TRBJ2-1, with D possibly matching TRBD2 (5 bases). This CDR3 is 18 amino acids long. The germline gives CDR1 MGHRA, CDR2 YSYEKL. V gave up 4 bases and J gave up 4 bases, with 23 bases separating them. This CDR3 reads CASSPSVNGEGFYNEQFF. The CDR3 nucleotides read TGCGCCAGCAGCCCCTCGGTGAATGGTGAGGGATTTTACAATGAGCAGTTCTTC.

This clone was counted a few times. The chain uses TRBV7-3 and TRBJ2-1; the D gene is possibly TRBD1 (6 bases). CDR1 and CDR2 (germline): SGHTA, FQGTGA. The CDR3 runs 18 residues. With 6 bases removed from V and 0 bases from J, the gap between germline ends came to 21 bases. The CDR3 sequence is CASSSTEDRLSSYNEQFF. In DNA form, the CDR3 reads TGTGCCAGCAGTTCTACCGAGGACAGACTGAGCTCCTACAATGAGCAGTTCTTC.

CDR3 bases: TGTGCCAGCTCACCAGCGGAGTTCTACGAGCAGTACTTC. Protein product: CASSPAEFYEQYF. The chain employs TRBV18 and TRBJ2-7, with D uncertain. V shed 2 bases and J shed 3 bases, with 8 bases lying between them. This CDR3 has 13 residues. CDR1 KGHSH and CDR2 LQKENI come from the germline V gene.

The chain employs TRBV15 and TRBJ2-1; D remains ambiguous. Germline V CDR1 and CDR2: LNHNV, YYDKDF (reference sequence). This CDR3 is 12 amino acids long. Between the trimmed V and J ends, which lost 0 bases and 8 bases, there was a span of 5 bases. The CDR3 nucleotides read TGTGCCACCAGCAGAGATGAGGATGAGCAGTTCTTC. This encodes CATSRDEDEQFF.

The V gene is TRBV9, the J gene TRBJ2-6; D gene uncertain. The CDR3 length is 15 residues. Germline values: CDR1 SGDLS, CDR2 YYNGEE. V gave up 3 bases and J gave up 0 bases, with 7 bases separating them. CDR3 bases: TGTGCCAGCAGCGGAGGCCTCTCTGGGGCCAACGTCCTGACTTTC. Translated, it gives CASSGGLSGANVLTF.

This rearrangement joins TRBV10-3 to TRBJ1-4; D gene ambiguous. The CDR3 has 14 amino acids. The V and J ends lost 5 bases and 7 bases respectively, with 14 bases between them. Germline V CDR1 and CDR2: ENHRY, SYGVKD. DNA for the CDR3: TGTGCCATCAGTAACGAGGGCTTAAGTGAAAAACTGTTTTTT. Protein product: CAISNEGLSEKLFF.

The genes are TRBV9 and TRBJ2-1; weak D call: TRBD2 (6 bases). Trimming shortened V by 4 bases and J by 2 bases, and 13 bases separated the two germline ends. Germline-derived CDR1 and CDR2 are SGDLS and YYNGEE. The CDR3 spans 15 residues. The CDR3 DNA follows: TGTGCCAGCAGCCTCCGGGGGATAGCCTACAATGAGCAGTTCTTC. It is translated as CASSLRGIAYNEQFF.

The chain is built from TRBV6-5 and TRBJ2-5, with 9 bases identical to TRBD2. This CDR3 has 16 residues. Germline CDR1 MNHEY, CDR2 SVGAGI. V dropped 1 base and J dropped 4; count of bases not matched to a gene: 7. The CDR3 bases are TGTGCCAGCAGTTACTGGAGCGGGGGGAGGTTAGAGACCCAGTACTTC. It translates to CASSYWSGGRLETQYF.

V and J are TRBV5-6 and TRBJ2-7; 8 bases line up with TRBD1. The ends lost 4 bases at V and 2 bases at J; junction bases unmatched: 11. Germline V gives CDR1 SGHDT, CDR2 YYEEEE. The CDR3 extends over 16 amino acids. CDR3 loop: CASSPSKGQGPYEQYF. The CDR3 region has the DNA TGTGCCAGCAGCCCAAGTAAAGGACAGGGTCCCTACGAGCAGTACTTC.

The V and J genes are TRBV19 and TRBJ1-2; D perhaps matches TRBD1 (6 bases). The CDR3 is 16 residues long. The germline V gene has CDR1 LNHDA and CDR2 SQIVND (reference sequence). Trimming removed 4 bases at V and 3 bases at J, with 18 bases between. CDR3 bases: TGTGCCAGTAGTAGCGACAGGTCGGGGTCGGACTATGGCTACACCTTC. The encoded protein is CASSSDRSGSDYGYTF.

This clone was observed a few times. This rearrangement joins TRBV5-1 to TRBJ2-2; no firm D call. Looked up from germline, CDR1 is SGHRS and CDR2 is YFSETQ. This CDR3 is built from 15 residues. The V end lost 7 bases, the J end lost 3 bases, and 16 bases lay between the germline ends. CDR3 in amino acids: CASGPSRLDTGELFF. CDR3 DNA sequence: TGCGCCAGCGGGCCGTCCAGGTTAGACACCGGGGAGCTGTTTTTT.

Written as DNA, the CDR3 is TGCGCCAGCAGCCCTGTGGCGGGGATTCGCCATGGCTACACCTTC. It is translated as CASSPVAGIRHGYTF. The chain links TRBV4-1 to TRBJ1-2; D gene unclear. The germline V and J ends were trimmed by 4 bases and 6 bases, with 18 bases remaining between them. Per the germline V gene, CDR1 is MGHRA and CDR2 is YSYEKL. There are 15 residues in the CDR3.

By proportion, this clone is large. The chain couples TRBV27 to TRBJ1-5; 9 bases line up with TRBD1. V shed 7 bases, J shed 7 bases, and the junction held 2 bases outside the gene matches. The CDR3 loop spans 12 amino acids. CDR1 and CDR2 (germline): MNHEY, SMNVEV (reference sequence). As DNA, the CDR3 is TGTGCCAGCAAGGACAGGGGACAGCCCCAGCATTTT. Its protein product is CASKDRGQPQHF.

The chain links TRBV7-2 to TRBJ2-3; 9 positions agree with TRBD2. This CDR3 is 15 amino acids long. Germline V gene lookup returns CDR1 SGHTA and CDR2 FQGNSA. V dropped 5 bases and J dropped 9; count of bases not matched to a gene: 12. The CDR3 DNA reads TGTGCCAGCAGCCGTTGGACTAGCGAGGTTGAAACGCAGTATTTT. Residues: CASSRWTSEVETQYF.

In its sample, this clone was seen a few times. This chain connects TRBV10-2 to TRBJ1-2; 11 bases align to TRBD1. V was pared by 5 bases and J by 3 bases, with 5 bases of the junction left unmatched. The CDR3 contains 15 residues. CDR1 is WSHSY and CDR2 is SAAADI in the germline V gene. This chain's CDR3 is CASSNRTGGHYGYTF. The CDR3 nucleotides read TGCGCCAGCAGTAATCGGACAGGGGGCCACTATGGCTACACCTTC.

DNA for the CDR3: TGCGCCAGCAGCACGGCGACAGGGGGCGGCACAGATACGCAGTATTTT. Translating gives CASSTATGGGTDTQYF. V is TRBV5-1 and J is TRBJ2-3, with 10 bases matching TRBD1. Per germline, CDR1 SGHRS and CDR2 YFSETQ. This CDR3 has 16 amino acids. Unmatched junction bases numbered 6, after V lost 4 bases and J lost 1 base.

The chain couples TRBV4-2 to TRBJ1-6, with D unresolved. CDR3 length equals 14 residues. Germline V gene data show CDR1 as LGHNA and CDR2 as YNFKEQ. The V end lost 1 base, the J end lost 8 bases, and 9 bases lay between the germline ends. The CDR3 is CASSQGYEDSPLHF. CDR3 nucleotides: TGTGCCAGCAGCCAAGGGTACGAGGATTCACCCCTCCACTTT.